The 30 T cell receptor beta chains in this list originate from one sample, sequenced in a study of cytomegalovirus exposure and HLA in healthy donors. The protocol was immunoSEQ multiplex PCR, while the TCRdb copy is restricted to in-frame clones and leaves out a portion. The sample lists 120,000 or so clones; 95% to 97% were seen once. Sequencing input: PBMCs. All receptors derive from a man younger than 35 in good health and CMV-seronegative.

CDR3 nucleotide sequence: TGTGCCAGCAGCTTAGGCGGAGGGGCGAAGAGCCAGCCCCAGCATTTT. Translating it yields CASSLGGGAKSQPQHF. The chain combines TRBV7-9 with TRBJ1-5; maybe TRBD1 (5 bases). The CDR3 totals 16 residues. The V end was cut by 1 base, the J end by 7 bases, with 17 bases between. Germline values: CDR1 SEHNR, CDR2 FQNEAQ (reference sequence).

CDR3 bases: TGTGCCAGCAGTCCCGGGACTTTCCCGGTGGGGACCTACGAGCAGTACTTC. Amino acid sequence: CASSPGTFPVGTYEQYF. This chain connects TRBV28 to TRBJ2-7; D is possibly TRBD2 (6 bases). Germline assignment: CDR1 MDHEN and CDR2 SYDVKM. There are 17 residues in the CDR3. V lost 5 bases and J lost 2, with 22 bases in between.

This clone was found a few times. This rearrangement joins TRBV7-2 to TRBJ1-4; 7 nucleotides align to TRBD1. CDR1 and CDR2 (germline): SGHTA, FQGNSA. V was clipped by 5 bases and J by 1 base; unmatched bases: 16. This CDR3 contains 19 residues. The CDR3 here is CASSPPTQGIARTNEKLFF. The CDR3 DNA reads TGTGCCAGCAGCCCCCCCACACAGGGGATAGCAAGAACTAATGAAAAACTGTTTTTT.

V usage is TRBV6-1 and J usage is TRBJ1-3, with 9 bases identical to TRBD1. V shed 0 bases and J 4 bases; nucleotides not matched to a gene: 10. The CDR3 runs 18 residues. Germline V gene lookup returns CDR1 MNHNS and CDR2 SASEGT. CDR3 nucleotides: TGTGCCAGCAGTGAAGCCCTACCGGGACAGGGAATAGGAAACACCATATATTTT. It is translated as CASSEALPGQGIGNTIYF.

The chain carries TRBV7-8 and TRBJ1-4; 9 nucleotides line up with TRBD1. V shed 1 base, J shed 8 bases, and the junction held 2 bases outside the gene matches. Germline values: CDR1 SGHVS, CDR2 FQNEAQ. The CDR3 runs 14 residues. The CDR3 here is CASSLGQGGEKLFF. CDR3 DNA: TGTGCCAGCAGCTTAGGACAGGGGGGAGAAAAACTGTTTTTT. The whole variable domain, remainder taken from reference TRBV7-8 and TRBJ1-4, is GAGVSQSPRYKVAKRGQDVALRCDPISGHVSLFWYQQALGQGPEFLTYFQNEAQLDKSGLPSDRFFAERPEGSVSTLKIQRTQQEDSAVYLCASSLGQGGEKLFFGSGTQLSVL.

The genes are TRBV29-1 and TRBJ1-1; 11 bases align to TRBD1. The CDR3 length is 13 residues. Trimming cost V 7 bases and J 4 bases; bases outside gene matches: 5. CDR1 and CDR2 (germline): SQVTM, ANQGSEA. CDR3 bases: TGCAGCGCGCGGGACAGGGGGTTCACTGAAGCTTTCTTT. Encoded protein: CSARDRGFTEAFF. The entire variable domain, with the rest obtained from reference TRBV29-1 and TRBJ1-1, is as follows: SAVISQKPSRDICQRGTSLTIQCQVDSQVTMMFWYRQQPGQSLTLIATANQGSEATYESGFVIDKFPISRPNLTFSTLTVSNMSPEDSSIYLCSARDRGFTEAFFGQGTRLTVV.

The chain combines TRBV20-1 with TRBJ1-2, with a possible D match to TRBD1 (5 bases). The CDR3 has 11 residues. Germline loops: CDR1 DFQATT, CDR2 SNEGSKA (reference sequence). The CDR3 loop is CKGSGDYGYTF. Here the CDR3 DNA reads TGCAAAGGATCGGGGGACTATGGCTACACCTTC.

The gene calls are TRBV9 and TRBJ1-1; the D gene is possibly TRBD1 (6 bases). Between the trimmed V and J ends, which lost 0 bases and 4 bases, there was a span of 10 bases. This CDR3 is built from 14 residues. From germline, CDR1 is SGDLS and CDR2 YYNGEE. The CDR3 protein is CASSVEIGGTEAFF. The DNA of the CDR3 is TGTGCCAGCAGCGTAGAAATAGGGGGCACTGAAGCTTTCTTT.

The chain links TRBV5-1 to TRBJ2-1; 9 bases agree with TRBD2. The CDR3 extends over 17 amino acids. Germline values: CDR1 SGHRS, CDR2 YFSETQ. V was pared by 0 bases and J by 9 bases, with 13 bases of the junction left unmatched. CDR3 DNA sequence: TGCGCCAGCAGCTTGGCCCTGGCGGGAGGGCCTTCGGGTGAGCAGTTCTTC. Translation gives CASSLALAGGPSGEQFF. Variable domain in full (rest from reference TRBV5-1 and TRBJ2-1): KAGVTQTPRYLIKTRGQQVTLSCSPISGHRSVSWYQQTPGQGLQFLFEYFSETQRNKGNFPGRFSGRQFSNSRSEMNVSTLELGDSALYLCASSLALAGGPSGEQFFGPGTRLTVL.

The chain couples TRBV29-1 to TRBJ2-7; the match to TRBD2 covers 11 bases. V gave up 4 bases and J gave up 7 bases; unmatched junction bases: 12. Germline CDR1 SQVTM, CDR2 ANQGSEA. This CDR3 region has 15 residues. In nucleotides, the CDR3 is TGCAGCGTTGTCATTAGCGGGAGGGCCACTGGGGAGCAGTACTTC. It specifies CSVVISGRATGEQYF.

This clone was seen just once. The rearrangement joins TRBV2 to TRBJ1-5; D is possibly TRBD1 (6 bases). The CDR3 is 14 amino acids. Trimming took off 6 bases at V and 0 bases at J, with 9 bases between the two ends. Germline loops: CDR1 SNHLY, CDR2 FYNNEI. CDR3 sequence reads: CASRKDSSNQPQHF. The DNA of the CDR3 is TGTGCCAGCAGAAAGGACAGTAGCAATCAGCCCCAGCATTTT.

The V call is TRBV7-6, the J call TRBJ2-7; the match to TRBD1 covers 10 bases. The CDR3 is made up of 15 amino acids. Germline trimming cut 5 bases from V and 1 base from J; bases unmatched to any gene: 5. CDR1 is SGHVS and CDR2 is FNYEAQ in the germline V gene. Written as DNA, the CDR3 is TGTGCCAGCAGCAAGGACAGGGGGTGGTCCTACGAGCAGTACTTC. It codes for CASSKDRGWSYEQYF.

V and J are TRBV6-5 and TRBJ1-2; 7 bases fit TRBD1. V trimming: 6 bases; J trimming: 2 bases; junction bases outside the gene matches: 3. Looked up from germline, CDR1 is MNHEY and CDR2 is SVGAGI. There are 13 residues in the CDR3. CDR3 region: CASSLGQNYGYTF. The DNA of the CDR3 is TGTGCCAGCAGCTTGGGACAGAACTATGGCTACACCTTC.

V usage is TRBV5-1 and J usage is TRBJ2-1; a weak D match, TRBD2 (5 bases). The CDR3 covers 19 residues. Germline lookup yields CDR1 SGHRS and CDR2 YFSETQ. V was pared by 0 bases and J by 3 bases, with 22 bases between. CDR3: CASSLEAGLPTSNYNEQFF. CDR3 nucleotide sequence: TGCGCCAGCAGCTTGGAAGCAGGACTCCCGACTTCAAACTACAATGAGCAGTTCTTC.

The chain carries TRBV19 and TRBJ2-1; 10 bases match TRBD2. This CDR3 is 20 amino acids long. The V gene end was trimmed by 3 bases and the J gene end by 0 bases; junction bases not matched to a gene: 14. Germline V lookup: CDR1 LNHDA, CDR2 SQIVND (reference sequence). CDR3 DNA: TGTGCCAGTAGTATGTGGCTAGCGGGAGCGAGCGGGGGCTCCTACAATGAGCAGTTCTTC. It yields the protein CASSMWLAGASGGSYNEQFF.

The gene calls are TRBV7-2 and TRBJ1-2, with TRBD1 matching 7 bases. Unmatched junction bases numbered 8, after V lost 3 bases and J lost 4 bases. Germline V CDR1 and CDR2: SGHTA, FQGNSA. The CDR3 runs 15 residues. The CDR3 loop reads CASSLVTGKGYGYTF. The CDR3 DNA is TGTGCCAGCAGCTTGGTGACAGGGAAGGGCTATGGCTACACCTTC.

The genes are TRBV19 and TRBJ1-1; no definite D call. From germline, CDR1 is LNHDA and CDR2 SQIVND (reference sequence). V lost 5 bases and J lost 5, with 3 bases in between. The CDR3 spans 10 residues. The CDR3 sequence: CASSSTEAFF. The CDR3 nucleotides read TGTGCCAGTAGTTCGACTGAAGCTTTCTTT. Complete variable domain (other parts from reference TRBV19 and TRBJ1-1): DGGITQSPKYLFRKEGQNVTLSCEQNLNHDAMYWYRQDPGQGLRLIYYSQIVNDFQKGDIAEGYSVSREKKESFPLTVTSAQKNPTAFYLCASSSTEAFFGQGTRLTVV.

In this sample, this clone turned up once. The chain couples TRBV18 to TRBJ1-1, with TRBD1 matching 7 bases. Germline assignment: CDR1 KGHSH and CDR2 LQKENI. The CDR3 is made up of 16 amino acids. V lost 6 bases, J lost 0 bases, and 10 bases stayed unmatched. The CDR3, as DNA: TGTGCCAGCTCCCCTCCGGGACAGAATATGAACACTGAAGCTTTCTTT. This translates into CASSPPGQNMNTEAFF.

The rearrangement joins TRBV2 to TRBJ1-6, with TRBD1 as a possible D gene (5 bases). V dropped 6 bases and J dropped 2 bases, with 17 bases sitting between them. Germline CDR1 is SNHLY and CDR2 is FYNNEI. This CDR3 is 17 amino acids long. The CDR3 DNA is TGTGCCAGCAGGGAGGGGCGGGGAGCCACCTATAATTCACCCCTCCACTTT. Translation gives CASREGRGATYNSPLHF.

This rearrangement joins TRBV30 to TRBJ2-2, with 10 bases identical to TRBD1. The CDR3 length is 15 residues. CDR1 GTSNPN and CDR2 SVGIG come from the germline V gene (reference sequence). V gave up 1 base and J gave up 2 bases; unmatched junction bases: 1. CDR3 region: CAWSGDRGNTGELFF. In DNA form, the CDR3 reads TGTGCCTGGAGTGGGGACAGGGGAAACACCGGGGAGCTGTTTTTT.

The chain joins TRBV5-4 to TRBJ1-1; 7 bases are shared with TRBD1. Unmatched junction bases numbered 4, after V lost 1 base and J lost 1 base. The CDR3 has 15 residues. CDR1 SGHNT and CDR2 YYREEE come from the germline V gene (reference sequence). The CDR3 nucleotides read TGTGCCAGCAGCTTGCGACAGGGTGGGAACACTGAAGCTTTCTTT. Translated, it gives CASSLRQGGNTEAFF.

The chain joins TRBV4-3 to TRBJ2-3; 7 positions match TRBD1. Trimming at V came to 4 bases and at J to 2 bases, leaving 9 bases not matched to a gene. Germline V gene lookup returns CDR1 LGHNA and CDR2 YSLEER. The CDR3 contains 16 residues. The CDR3 DNA reads as TGCGCCAGCAGCCGAAACCGGGACAGCGACACAGATACGCAGTATTTT. Its translation: CASSRNRDSDTDTQYF.

This clone appeared once. J is TRBJ1-4 and V is TRBV18; no reliable D call. Trimming removed 6 bases from V and 7 bases from J, with 9 bases in between. CDR3 length equals 12 residues. Germline lookup yields CDR1 KGHSH and CDR2 LQKENI. Written as DNA, the CDR3 is TGTGCCAGCTCCCTCGGGAGTGAAAAACTGTTTTTT. It yields the protein CASSLGSEKLFF.

J is TRBJ1-1 and V is TRBV29-1; 8 bases are shared with TRBD1. The length of the CDR3 is 14 residues. Trimming took 2 bases from V and 4 from J; bases not matched to a gene: 6. Germline-derived CDR1 and CDR2 are SQVTM and ANQGSEA. The CDR3 DNA reads TGCAGCGTTGAATTTGGCGGGACAGGCACTGAAGCTTTCTTT. This sequence encodes CSVEFGGTGTEAFF.

The V and J genes are TRBV27 and TRBJ2-7, with 9 bases lining up with TRBD1. The CDR3 loop spans 16 amino acids. V shed 5 bases, J shed 3 bases, and the junction held 11 bases outside the gene matches. Per the germline V gene, CDR1 is MNHEY and CDR2 is SMNVEV (reference sequence). The CDR3 reads CASSPPPRDRVYEQYF. CDR3 DNA: TGTGCCAGCAGTCCTCCCCCCCGGGACAGGGTCTACGAGCAGTACTTC.

The chain is built from TRBV6-6 and TRBJ2-1; TRBD1 is a possible D gene (6 bases). CDR3 length: 13 residues. Germline-derived CDR1 and CDR2 are MNHNY and SVGAGI (reference sequence). V gave up 6 bases and J gave up 1 base, with 7 bases separating them. CDR3 DNA: TGTGCCAGCAGGGACAGTTCCTACAATGAGCAGTTCTTC. It translates to CASRDSSYNEQFF.

The rearrangement uses TRBV9 and TRBJ1-2; D ambiguous. Germline loops: CDR1 SGDLS, CDR2 YYNGEE. The V and J ends lost 2 bases and 0 bases respectively, with 2 bases between them. This CDR3 is 12 amino acids long. CDR3 bases: TGTGCCAGCAGCGTCACTAACTATGGCTACACCTTC. This translates into CASSVTNYGYTF.

This clone was counted once. This rearrangement joins TRBV5-6 to TRBJ2-7; D call uncertain. The CDR3 loop spans 11 amino acids. V was trimmed by 2 bases and J by 3 bases, leaving 3 bases between them. CDR1 and CDR2 (germline): SGHDT, YYEEEE. The CDR3 DNA sequence: TGTGCCAGCAGCTTCAACTACGAGCAGTACTTC. It yields the protein CASSFNYEQYF.

The chain has TRBV7-9 and TRBJ1-2; tentative D call: TRBD1 (5 bases). Germline-derived CDR1 and CDR2 are SEHNR and FQNEAQ (reference sequence). This CDR3 comprises 14 residues. The germline V and J ends were trimmed by 2 bases and 3 bases, with 10 bases remaining between them. CDR3 coding DNA: TGTGCCAGCAGCTTACTTGACAGATACTATGGCTACACCTTC. Amino acid sequence: CASSLLDRYYGYTF.

The chain is built from TRBV18 and TRBJ2-1; 11 bases are shared with TRBD2. J gave up 7 bases and V 3 bases, and 11 bases lay outside the gene matches. The V gene's germline CDR1 is KGHSH and CDR2 LQKENI. The CDR3 runs 17 residues. CDR3 amino acids: CASSPQLAGGSSNEQFF. CDR3 sequence (DNA): TGTGCCAGCTCACCTCAGCTAGCGGGAGGATCCAGTAATGAGCAGTTCTTC.